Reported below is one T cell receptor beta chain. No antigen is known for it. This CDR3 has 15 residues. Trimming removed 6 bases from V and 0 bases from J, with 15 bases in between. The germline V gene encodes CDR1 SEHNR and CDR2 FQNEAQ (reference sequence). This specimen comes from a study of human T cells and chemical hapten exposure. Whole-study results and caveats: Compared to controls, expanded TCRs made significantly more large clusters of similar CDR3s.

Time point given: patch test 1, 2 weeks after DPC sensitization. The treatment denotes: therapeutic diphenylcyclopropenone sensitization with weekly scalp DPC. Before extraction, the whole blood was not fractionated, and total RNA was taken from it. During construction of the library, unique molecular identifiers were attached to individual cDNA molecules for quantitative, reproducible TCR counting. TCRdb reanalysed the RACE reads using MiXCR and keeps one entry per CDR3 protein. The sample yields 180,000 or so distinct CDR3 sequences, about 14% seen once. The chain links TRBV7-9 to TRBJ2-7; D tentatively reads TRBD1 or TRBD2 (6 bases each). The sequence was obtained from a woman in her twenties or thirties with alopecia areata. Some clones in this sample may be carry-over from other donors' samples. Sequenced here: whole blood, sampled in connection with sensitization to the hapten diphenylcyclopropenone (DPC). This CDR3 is CASRPEGGSSYEQYF. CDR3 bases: TGTGCCAGCAGGCCGGAGGGGGGAAGCTCCTACGAGCAGTACTTC.